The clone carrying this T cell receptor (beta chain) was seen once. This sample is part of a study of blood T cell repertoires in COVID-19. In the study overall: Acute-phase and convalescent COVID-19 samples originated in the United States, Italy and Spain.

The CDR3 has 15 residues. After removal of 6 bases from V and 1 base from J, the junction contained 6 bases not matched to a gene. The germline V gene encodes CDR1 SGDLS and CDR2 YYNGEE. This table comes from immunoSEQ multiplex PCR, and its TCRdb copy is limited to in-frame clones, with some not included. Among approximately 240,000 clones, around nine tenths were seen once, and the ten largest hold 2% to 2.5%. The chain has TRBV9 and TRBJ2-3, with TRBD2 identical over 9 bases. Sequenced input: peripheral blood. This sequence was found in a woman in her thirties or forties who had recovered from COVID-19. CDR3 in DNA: TGTGCCAGCAATAGGCGGGGGGGCGGCACAGATACGCAGTATTTT. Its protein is CASNRRGGGTDTQYF.